The rows below give T cell receptor beta chains drawn from one sample of a study of cytomegalovirus exposure and HLA in healthy donors. Assay: immunoSEQ multiplex PCR; the TCRdb copy retains only in-frame clones and omits some. The sample yields more than 45,000 clones, roughly 76% seen once. The material sequenced was PBMCs. These receptors were obtained from a woman in her thirties or forties in good health and CMV-seropositive. Each CDR3 is given with its conserved first and last residue. A D gene is named only where the DNA matches it firmly. Rows may omit the clone size; those that give it use once, few, many or a size class.

TRBD2,TRBV6-4,TRBJ2-3,NA,TGTGCCAGCGGGAGCGGGGGTCAAGCTACGCAGTATTTT,CASGSGGQATQYF
NA,TRBV20-1,TRBJ2-5,few,TGCAGTGCTAGACCGGAAGAGACCCAGTACTTC,CSARPEETQYF
TRBD1,TRBV5-4,TRBJ1-6,NA,TGTGCCAGCAGTTCGAACCCGGGACAGCTTAATTCACCCCTCCACTTT,CASSSNPGQLNSPLHF
NA,TRBV7-2,TRBJ1-5,once,TGTGCCAGTAAGCACTCACGCTTTAGCAATCAGCCCCAGCATTTT,CASKHSRFSNQPQHF
NA,TRBV28,TRBJ1-5,NA,TGTGCCAGCAGCCTCCCCCCGGGTCTCAATCAGCCCCAGCATTTT,CASSLPPGLNQPQHF
NA,TRBV4-3,TRBJ1-2,NA,TGCGCCAGCAGCCAAGTACCTACGGAGGCTAACTATGGCTACACCTTC,CASSQVPTEANYGYTF
NA,TRBV15,TRBJ1-5,NA,TGTGCCACCAGCAGAGATAGTACAGGCAATCAGCCCCAGCATTTT,CATSRDSTGNQPQHF
TRBD1,TRBV6-6,TRBJ1-1,NA,TGTGCCAGCAGTACTAGGACAGGGGAAACTGAAGCTTTCTTT,CASSTRTGETEAFF
TRBD1,TRBV18,TRBJ1-1,NA,TGTGCCAGCTCACCGAACCGGGACAGGACTGCGGGGGCTTTCTTT,CASSPNRDRTAGAFF
NA,TRBV7-9,TRBJ1-1,NA,TGTGCCAGCAGGGACAGCGCCTTACGTGAAGCTTTCTTT,CASRDSALREAFF
NA,TRBV23-1,TRBJ1-3,few,TGCGCCAGCATACACAGGACTACCTACTCTGGAAACACCATATATTTT,CASIHRTTYSGNTIYF
TRBD2,TRBV4-2,TRBJ2-1,NA,TGTGCCAGCAGCCAAGATCCCTTGACTAGCGGATCCTACAATGAGCAGTTCTTC,CASSQDPLTSGSYNEQFF
NA,TRBV5-6,TRBJ2-3,NA,TGTGCCAGCAGCTCACAGGGTGCAGATACGCAGTATTTT,CASSSQGADTQYF
NA,TRBV6-5,TRBJ1-2,NA,TGTGCCAGCACCGACGCACAGGGTAGGGGGGGCTACACCTTC,CASTDAQGRGGYTF
TRBD2,TRBV9,TRBJ2-1,NA,TGTGCCAGCAGCGGGGGGGGATACAATGAGCAGTTCTTC,CASSGGGYNEQFF
NA,TRBV13,TRBJ2-1,NA,TGTGCCAGCAGCTTTTGGGCAGGGATCAATGAGCAGTTCTTC,CASSFWAGINEQFF
NA,TRBV19,TRBJ1-6,NA,TGTGCCAGTAGTCAGGGGAAAGATTCACCCCTCCACTTT,CASSQGKDSPLHF
NA,TRBV5-1,TRBJ2-7,NA,TGCGCCAGCAGCTTGGCGAGCTCCTACGAGCAGTACTTC,CASSLASSYEQYF